These T cell receptor beta chains were read from a single sample in a study. In TCRdb, the 5' RACE reads were re-called with MiXCR into one record per CDR3 protein. The sample shows tens of thousands of distinct CDR3 sequences, roughly 18% of them seen only once. Sequencing used naive CD4+ T cells sorted from blood. The origin of the receptors is a female donor with breast cancer. Each CDR3 is given with its conserved first and last residue. A D gene is named only where the DNA matches it firmly. The size field is filled for only some rows; it gives once, few, many or a size class.

cdr3_nt: TGTGCCAGCAGCCCAAACAGGGGGCGCGGCTGCACCTTC
cdr3_aa: CASSPNRGRGCTF
d_call: TRBD1
clone_size: NA
j_call: TRBJ1-2
v_call: TRBV12-3/TRBV12-4

cdr3_nt: TGTGCCAGCAGCCACGATACCGTTGAGCAGTTCTTC
cdr3_aa: CASSHDTVEQFF
d_call: NA
clone_size: few
j_call: TRBJ2-1
v_call: TRBV25-1

cdr3_nt: TGTGCCAGCAGCGAATCTGGACTATGGGCAGATACGCAGTATTTT
cdr3_aa: CASSESGLWADTQYF
d_call: NA
clone_size: few
j_call: TRBJ2-3
v_call: TRBV6-1

cdr3_nt: TGTGCCAGCTCGTCTAATCATGTAGCCCAGCCCCAGCATTTT
cdr3_aa: CASSSNHVAQPQHF
d_call: NA
clone_size: NA
j_call: TRBJ1-5
v_call: TRBV18

cdr3_nt: TGCAGCGTTGGTAGGGCCACCAGCCAAAATACGCAGTATTTT
cdr3_aa: CSVGRATSQNTQYF
d_call: NA
clone_size: NA
j_call: TRBJ2-3
v_call: TRBV29-1

cdr3_nt: TGTGCCAGCAGGATGGGAGGCAATCAGCCCCAGCATTTT
cdr3_aa: CASRMGGNQPQHF
d_call: NA
clone_size: NA
j_call: TRBJ1-5
v_call: TRBV6-1

cdr3_nt: TGTGCCAGCAGCCACCTGAACACTGAAGCTTTCTTT
cdr3_aa: CASSHLNTEAFF
d_call: NA
clone_size: few
j_call: TRBJ1-1
v_call: TRBV3-1

cdr3_nt: TGCGCCAGCAGCCCAGGGGATGGCTACACCTTC
cdr3_aa: CASSPGDGYTF
d_call: NA
clone_size: NA
j_call: TRBJ1-2
v_call: TRBV5-1

cdr3_nt: TGTGCCAGCAGCCAAGAATATCGGGCGAACTCTGGAAACACCATATATTTT
cdr3_aa: CASSQEYRANSGNTIYF
d_call: NA
clone_size: few
j_call: TRBJ1-3
v_call: TRBV4-2

cdr3_nt: TGCGCCAGCAGTGATGGACAGGGGGCTGCCACCGGGGAGCTGTTTTTT
cdr3_aa: CASSDGQGAATGELFF
d_call: TRBD1
clone_size: NA
j_call: TRBJ2-2
v_call: TRBV5-1

cdr3_nt: TGTGCCAGCAGCGAAACGGCATTGACGAATCCACCCCTCCACTTT
cdr3_aa: CASSETALTNPPLHF
d_call: NA
clone_size: NA
j_call: TRBJ1-6
v_call: TRBV6-5

cdr3_nt: TGTGCCAGCAGCCAGGGAGGGCTTAGCAATCAGCCCCAGCATTTT
cdr3_aa: CASSQGGLSNQPQHF
d_call: NA
clone_size: many
j_call: TRBJ1-5
v_call: TRBV7-2

cdr3_nt: TGTGCCAGCAGCTTAGGCCAAGCGGGAGTAAGTTTGAGGACCTACAATGAGCAGTTCTTC
cdr3_aa: CASSLGQAGVSLRTYNEQFF
d_call: TRBD2
clone_size: NA
j_call: TRBJ2-1
v_call: TRBV7-8

cdr3_nt: TGTGCCAGCAGCCAAGCGACTAGCGGGTTCACTCAGTACTTC
cdr3_aa: CASSQATSGFTQYF
d_call: TRBD2
clone_size: few
j_call: TRBJ2-7
v_call: TRBV3-1

cdr3_nt: TGCAGTGCTAGTATCTTCAATAGCAATCAGCCCCAGCATTTT
cdr3_aa: CSASIFNSNQPQHF
d_call: NA
clone_size: NA
j_call: TRBJ1-5
v_call: TRBV20-1

cdr3_nt: TGCAGCGTTTTGGACGGGTTAGCCAAAAACATTCAGTACTTC
cdr3_aa: CSVLDGLAKNIQYF
d_call: NA
clone_size: few
j_call: TRBJ2-4
v_call: TRBV29-1

cdr3_nt: TGCGCCAGCAGCCAAGCGTCAGGACTAGCGGGGACCACAGATACGCAGTATTTT
cdr3_aa: CASSQASGLAGTTDTQYF
d_call: TRBD2
clone_size: NA
j_call: TRBJ2-3
v_call: TRBV4-1

cdr3_nt: TGCGCCAGCAGTGACATGGCAGGGGTAGGCAATGAGCAGTTCTTC
cdr3_aa: CASSDMAGVGNEQFF
d_call: NA
clone_size: medium-sized
j_call: TRBJ2-1
v_call: TRBV10-2

cdr3_nt: TGCAGCGTCACAGAAGCTAACTATGGCTACACCTTC
cdr3_aa: CSVTEANYGYTF
d_call: NA
clone_size: medium-sized
j_call: TRBJ1-2
v_call: TRBV29-1

cdr3_nt: TGCAGTGGGTTTCCCGGGACTAGCGCTTCCTACGAGCAGTACTTC
cdr3_aa: CSGFPGTSASYEQYF
d_call: TRBD2
clone_size: many
j_call: TRBJ2-7
v_call: TRBV20-1

cdr3_nt: TGCGCCAGCCGAGCCGGGACAACCTCCTACGAGCAGTACTTC
cdr3_aa: CASRAGTTSYEQYF
d_call: NA
clone_size: few
j_call: TRBJ2-7
v_call: TRBV5-1

cdr3_nt: TGTGCCAGCAGCTTACGGGAGGGTGGAGCCAAAAACATTCAGTACTTC
cdr3_aa: CASSLREGGAKNIQYF
d_call: TRBD2
clone_size: NA
j_call: TRBJ2-4
v_call: TRBV7-2

cdr3_nt: TGTGCCAGCGCCAAAGATGACTTTCCTTCCTACGAGCAGTACTTC
cdr3_aa: CASAKDDFPSYEQYF
d_call: NA
clone_size: many
j_call: TRBJ2-7
v_call: TRBV7-3

cdr3_nt: TGTGCCAGCAGCTTAAGCACAGGGCGGGGCGCTGAAGCTTTCTTT
cdr3_aa: CASSLSTGRGAEAFF
d_call: NA
clone_size: medium-sized
j_call: TRBJ1-1
v_call: TRBV7-2

cdr3_nt: TGTGCCAGCAGTCGCAGCGGGGGGGGTCAAGAGACCCAGTACTTC
cdr3_aa: CASSRSGGGQETQYF
d_call: TRBD2
clone_size: NA
j_call: TRBJ2-5
v_call: TRBV6-2/TRBV6-3

cdr3_nt: TGTGCCAGCAGCGGGGGCTCTGGGGCCAACGTCCTGACTTTC
cdr3_aa: CASSGGSGANVLTF
d_call: NA
clone_size: few
j_call: TRBJ2-6
v_call: TRBV11-2

cdr3_nt: TGCGCCAGCAGCTTGGTCCAGGGCTCCTACAATGAGCAGTTCTTC
cdr3_aa: CASSLVQGSYNEQFF
d_call: NA
clone_size: many
j_call: TRBJ2-1
v_call: TRBV5-1

cdr3_nt: TGCAGCGTTAGACAGGGGGCGACTAGCTCCTACGAGCAGTACTTC
cdr3_aa: CSVRQGATSSYEQYF
d_call: TRBD1
clone_size: many
j_call: TRBJ2-7
v_call: TRBV29-1

cdr3_nt: TGTGCCAGCAGCTACCGATCCCCACAGAGCAATCAGCCCCAGCATTTT
cdr3_aa: CASSYRSPQSNQPQHF
d_call: NA
clone_size: many
j_call: TRBJ1-5
v_call: TRBV27

cdr3_nt: TGCAGTGCTAGAGCCGGGAGGGCTGAAGCTTTCTTT
cdr3_aa: CSARAGRAEAFF
d_call: NA
clone_size: few
j_call: TRBJ1-1
v_call: TRBV20-1

cdr3_nt: TGTGCCAGCAGGGGCGTCGTGCAGGACCAAGGCTACACCTTC
cdr3_aa: CASRGVVQDQGYTF
d_call: NA
clone_size: NA
j_call: TRBJ1-2
v_call: TRBV6-2/TRBV6-3

cdr3_nt: TGTGCCAGCAGAGAGGGGGATGAGCAGTTCTTC
cdr3_aa: CASREGDEQFF
d_call: NA
clone_size: NA
j_call: TRBJ2-1
v_call: TRBV12-3/TRBV12-4

cdr3_nt: TGCAGCGTGGAAAGCGGGAGCTACACCGGGGAGCTGTTTTTT
cdr3_aa: CSVESGSYTGELFF
d_call: TRBD2
clone_size: NA
j_call: TRBJ2-2
v_call: TRBV29-1

cdr3_nt: TGTGCCAGCAGCCTACCGGGACAGGGGAAGGACACTGAAGCTTTCTTT
cdr3_aa: CASSLPGQGKDTEAFF
d_call: TRBD1
clone_size: few
j_call: TRBJ1-1
v_call: TRBV7-9

cdr3_nt: TGCAGTGCCCAACCGACAGGGTGGGGCGAGCAGTACTTC
cdr3_aa: CSAQPTGWGEQYF
d_call: TRBD1
clone_size: NA
j_call: TRBJ2-7
v_call: TRBV20-1

cdr3_nt: TGTGCCAGCAGTCCAAGGGCGACCTCCTACGAGCAGTACTTC
cdr3_aa: CASSPRATSYEQYF
d_call: NA
clone_size: few
j_call: TRBJ2-7
v_call: TRBV6-1

cdr3_nt: TGTGCCAGCAGCTGGGATTGGCAGGGTGGCTACACCTTC
cdr3_aa: CASSWDWQGGYTF
d_call: NA
clone_size: NA
j_call: TRBJ1-2
v_call: TRBV7-9

cdr3_nt: TGTGCCACCAGTGAACAGGGAGGGTCAGCAGATACGCAGTATTTT
cdr3_aa: CATSEQGGSADTQYF
d_call: NA
clone_size: NA
j_call: TRBJ2-3
v_call: TRBV24-1

cdr3_nt: TGTGCCAGCCTGGCCCTGAACACCGGGGAGCTGTTTTTT
cdr3_aa: CASLALNTGELFF
d_call: NA
clone_size: NA
j_call: TRBJ2-2
v_call: TRBV2

cdr3_nt: TGTGCCAGCAGCCAAACAGGGGTCTCCTACGAGCAGTACTTC
cdr3_aa: CASSQTGVSYEQYF
d_call: TRBD1
clone_size: few
j_call: TRBJ2-7
v_call: TRBV3-1

cdr3_nt: TGCGCCAGCAGCTTGGGACAGGGCCATTCCACAGATACGCAGTATTTT
cdr3_aa: CASSLGQGHSTDTQYF
d_call: TRBD1
clone_size: NA
j_call: TRBJ2-3
v_call: TRBV5-1

cdr3_nt: TGTGCCAGCTCGCCCCCCCAAGGACTAACCTACGAGCAGTACTTC
cdr3_aa: CASSPPQGLTYEQYF
d_call: NA
clone_size: NA
j_call: TRBJ2-7
v_call: TRBV18

cdr3_nt: TGCGCCAGCAGCCGGGGCGGCCTAGGGACAGATACGCAGTATTTT
cdr3_aa: CASSRGGLGTDTQYF
d_call: NA
clone_size: many
j_call: TRBJ2-3
v_call: TRBV4-3

cdr3_nt: TGTGCCAGCAGGGCTGACAGGGGATCTAACTATGGCTACACCATATATTTT
cdr3_aa: CASRADRGSNYGYTIYF
d_call: TRBD1
clone_size: NA
j_call: TRBJ1-3
v_call: TRBV6-5

cdr3_nt: TGTGCCAGCAGTTCCCAGGGACAGAGAGGCTACGAGCAGTACTTC
cdr3_aa: CASSSQGQRGYEQYF
d_call: TRBD1
clone_size: few
j_call: TRBJ2-7
v_call: TRBV27

cdr3_nt: TGTGCCAGCAGCCGGGGTGGCAATCAGCCCCAGCATTTT
cdr3_aa: CASSRGGNQPQHF
d_call: NA
clone_size: many
j_call: TRBJ1-5
v_call: TRBV6-5

cdr3_nt: TGTGCCAGCTCAGAGGGAACTAATGAAAAACTGTTTTTT
cdr3_aa: CASSEGTNEKLFF
d_call: NA
clone_size: NA
j_call: TRBJ1-4
v_call: TRBV18

cdr3_nt: TGTGCCAGTGGGGCGATCGAGGGTAAAAATGGCTACACCTTC
cdr3_aa: CASGAIEGKNGYTF
d_call: NA
clone_size: few
j_call: TRBJ1-2
v_call: TRBV18

cdr3_nt: TGTGCCAGCTCCCGGACAGATACTGAAGCTTGCTTT
cdr3_aa: CASSRTDTEACF
d_call: NA
clone_size: NA
j_call: TRBJ1-1
v_call: TRBV18

cdr3_nt: TGTGCCAGCAGCTTAGACCCGGTGAACACTGAAGCTTTCTTT
cdr3_aa: CASSLDPVNTEAFF
d_call: NA
clone_size: many
j_call: TRBJ1-1
v_call: TRBV7-2

cdr3_nt: TGCAGTGCTGCCGAACCTCGCGAGACTAGCACAGATACGCAGTATTTT
cdr3_aa: CSAAEPRETSTDTQYF
d_call: NA
clone_size: NA
j_call: TRBJ2-3
v_call: TRBV20-1

cdr3_nt: TGCAGTGCTAGAGATAGGGCGGGATGGAACACAGATACGCAGTATTTT
cdr3_aa: CSARDRAGWNTDTQYF
d_call: NA
clone_size: NA
j_call: TRBJ2-3
v_call: TRBV20-1

cdr3_nt: TGCGCCAGCAGAGTAAGAGGTAGCGGGTACAATGAGCAGTTCTTC
cdr3_aa: CASRVRGSGYNEQFF
d_call: TRBD2
clone_size: many
j_call: TRBJ2-1
v_call: TRBV5-1

cdr3_nt: TGCAGCGTGGTCGAAGGGGGCGTTTTCAGCGAGCAGTACTTC
cdr3_aa: CSVVEGGVFSEQYF
d_call: TRBD1
clone_size: many
j_call: TRBJ2-7
v_call: TRBV29-1

cdr3_nt: TGTGCCAGCTCACCACGGACAGGGTTCAATGAGCAGTTCTTC
cdr3_aa: CASSPRTGFNEQFF
d_call: TRBD1
clone_size: few
j_call: TRBJ2-1
v_call: TRBV18

cdr3_nt: TGCAGTCAGACAGACCAAGGGGGAAAACTGTTTTTT
cdr3_aa: CSQTDQGGKLFF
d_call: NA
clone_size: many
j_call: TRBJ1-4
v_call: TRBV20-1

cdr3_nt: TGTGCCAGCTCACCTGGACAGCCCACAGATACGCAGTATTTT
cdr3_aa: CASSPGQPTDTQYF
d_call: NA
clone_size: few
j_call: TRBJ2-3
v_call: TRBV18